The 23 T cell receptor beta chains listed next were all sequenced from one sample in a study of OX40 agonist ivuxolimab in advanced cancers. The table came from immunoSEQ multiplex PCR; TCRdb's copy has only in-frame clones and leaves some out. This table holds some 70,000 clones, around 93% found once. Here the sequenced sample was CD4+ or CD8+ T cells sorted from blood, taken in a trial of the OX40 agonist ivuxolimab. These receptor sequences come from an adult with an advanced solid tumor such as melanoma, head and neck, liver or kidney cancer.

In this sample, this clone turned up once. The genes are TRBV9 and TRBJ1-4; 10 bases match TRBD1. V dropped 2 bases and J dropped 5; count of bases not matched to a gene: 6. Germline loops: CDR1 SGDLS, CDR2 YYNGEE. The CDR3 consists of 16 residues. The CDR3 protein is CASSVEGGQGNEKLFF. The CDR3 DNA follows: TGTGCCAGCAGCGTGGAAGGGGGACAGGGGAATGAAAAACTGTTTTTT.

The rearrangement uses TRBV4-1 and TRBJ1-5; 8 nucleotides match TRBD1. The CDR3 consists of 16 residues. The V and J ends lost 2 bases and 7 bases, in that order; junction bases with no gene match: 10. Germline V gene data show CDR1 as MGHRA and CDR2 as YSYEKL. The CDR3 protein is CASSQKGEAGGQPQHF. The CDR3 region has the DNA TGCGCCAGCAGCCAAAAGGGGGAGGCAGGGGGCCAGCCCCAGCATTTT.

V usage is TRBV9 and J usage is TRBJ1-5; D call uncertain. Trimming removed 4 bases at V and 1 base at J, with 15 bases between. Per germline, CDR1 SGDLS and CDR2 YYNGEE. The CDR3 spans 16 residues. The CDR3 loop is CASSSGIGQSNQPQHF. The CDR3, as DNA: TGTGCCAGCAGCTCGGGCATTGGGCAGAGCAATCAGCCCCAGCATTTT.

The gene calls are TRBV5-1 and TRBJ2-5; 9 nucleotides line up with TRBD2. The CDR3 is made up of 16 amino acids. Looked up from germline, CDR1 is SGHRS and CDR2 is YFSETQ. V lost 0 bases, J lost 1 base, and 4 bases stayed unmatched. The CDR3 here is CASSLAIAGAQETQYF. Here the CDR3 DNA reads TGCGCCAGCAGCTTGGCAATAGCGGGGGCCCAAGAGACCCAGTACTTC.

J is TRBJ2-4 and V is TRBV9; D tentatively fits TRBD1 or TRBD2 (6 bases each). Germline V gene data show CDR1 as SGDLS and CDR2 as YYNGEE. This CDR3 has 17 amino acids. Trimming pared 0 bases from V and 8 bases from J, leaving 21 bases between. This CDR3 is CASSVDINRGLLDIQYF. In DNA form, the CDR3 reads TGTGCCAGCAGCGTAGACATAAACCGGGGGCTCCTGGACATTCAGTACTTC.

V usage is TRBV6-1 and J usage is TRBJ1-6; D unclear. Germline V CDR1 and CDR2: MNHNS, SASEGT. V lost 8 bases to trimming and J lost 7 bases, with 9 bases between them. This CDR3 spans 12 amino acids. The CDR3 here is CASGQTNSPLHF. The CDR3, as DNA: TGTGCCAGCGGGCAGACAAATTCACCCCTCCACTTT.

V usage is TRBV30 and J usage is TRBJ2-2, with D unclear. Germline V gene data show CDR1 as GTSNPN and CDR2 as SVGIG (reference sequence). V was cut by 2 bases and J by 4 bases, with 14 bases left in between. CDR3 length: 15 amino acids. The CDR3 nucleotides are TGTGCCTGGAGTCGTGATGGCGGCATCACCGGGGAGCTGTTTTTT. Translation gives CAWSRDGGITGELFF.

The V call is TRBV7-9, the J call TRBJ2-7; possibly TRBD1 for D (6 bases). The CDR3 has 13 amino acids. Germline lookup yields CDR1 SEHNR and CDR2 FQNEAQ (reference sequence). V lost 2 bases and J lost 6, with 11 bases in between. The CDR3 loop is CASSLTGTGEQYF. DNA for the CDR3: TGTGCCAGCAGCTTAACAGGGACGGGCGAGCAGTACTTC.

This clone appeared a single time. The chain couples TRBV18 to TRBJ2-1, with TRBD1 matching 7 bases. The CDR3 has 15 amino acids. Germline-derived CDR1 and CDR2 are KGHSH and LQKENI. Trimming at V came to 3 bases and at J to 3 bases, leaving 5 bases not matched to a gene. The CDR3 here is CASSPGWTGYNEQFF. In DNA form, the CDR3 reads TGTGCCAGCTCACCGGGCTGGACAGGCTACAATGAGCAGTTCTTC.

CDR3 sequence (DNA): TGCGCCAGCAGTGGGGGCCCGTCCTACGAGCAGTACTTC. Its protein is CASSGGPSYEQYF. The chain links TRBV10-2 to TRBJ2-7; perhaps TRBD1 as D (5 bases). The CDR3 contains 13 residues. The germline V gene encodes CDR1 WSHSY and CDR2 SAAADI. Trimming left V 4 bases short and J 1 base short, with 8 bases between.

The chain has TRBV29-1 and TRBJ2-3; maybe TRBD2 (5 bases). The ends were cut back, 6 bases at V and 0 bases at J, with 16 bases in the middle. Germline CDR1 and CDR2: SQVTM and ANQGSEA. The CDR3 consists of 15 residues. CDR3 coding DNA: TGCAGCGTCGGGAACGGGTTCCTAAGCACAGATACGCAGTATTTT. Translation: CSVGNGFLSTDTQYF.

This chain joins TRBV6-1 and TRBJ2-7, with D possibly matching TRBD2 (5 bases). The V end was cut by 5 bases, the J end by 2 bases, with 16 bases between. Germline V CDR1 and CDR2: MNHNS, SASEGT. The CDR3 has 15 amino acids. The CDR3 coding sequence is TGTGCCAGCAGTATCGGACTCGAGGCTACCTACGAGCAGTACTTC. This codes for CASSIGLEATYEQYF.

The gene calls are TRBV27 and TRBJ1-5; D call uncertain. V lost 7 bases, J lost 0 bases, and 10 bases lay in between. Germline values: CDR1 MNHEY, CDR2 SMNVEV (reference sequence). This CDR3 region has 14 residues. The CDR3 protein is CASTVAVSNQPQHF. The CDR3 DNA sequence: TGTGCCAGCACCGTGGCCGTTAGCAATCAGCCCCAGCATTTT.

On this clone: The same CDR3 can be traced to other DNA sequences in this sample. The chain uses TRBV30 and TRBJ1-1; 10 bases line up with TRBD1. CDR1 is GTSNPN and CDR2 is SVGIG in the germline V gene (reference sequence). After removal of 2 bases from V and 5 bases from J, the junction contained 2 bases not matched to a gene. The CDR3 runs 13 residues. The CDR3 protein is CAWSRTGGTEAFF. The CDR3, as DNA: TGTGCCTGGAGTCGGACAGGGGGAACTGAAGCTTTCTTT.

This rearrangement joins TRBV30 to TRBJ1-1, with no clear D. CDR1 and CDR2 (germline): GTSNPN, SVGIG (reference sequence). V was pared by 6 bases and J by 2 bases, with 13 bases between. There are 13 residues in the CDR3. For the CDR3, the DNA is TGTGCCTGTATCGAGACAAGAAACACTGAAGCTTTCTTT. Protein product: CACIETRNTEAFF.

V usage is TRBV4-1 and J usage is TRBJ2-7; D is unclear. The germline V and J ends were trimmed by 0 bases and 0 bases, with 12 bases remaining between them. This CDR3 has 16 amino acids. Germline V CDR1 and CDR2: MGHRA, YSYEKL. The CDR3 coding sequence is TGCGCCAGCAGCCAAGATCGGGCGAGAAGCTCCTACGAGCAGTACTTC. Amino acids: CASSQDRARSSYEQYF.

The J gene is TRBJ2-6, the V gene TRBV5-5; 7 bases align to TRBD2. The CDR3 extends over 18 amino acids. The germline V gene encodes CDR1 SGHKS and CDR2 YYEKEE (reference sequence). The ends lost 4 bases at V and 0 bases at J; junction bases unmatched: 10. DNA of the CDR3: TGTGCCAGCAGCCGGGGGGTTGTAGGCGGCTCTGGGGCCAACGTCCTGACTTTC. Translation gives CASSRGVVGGSGANVLTF.

This clone turned up a few times. This sequence joins TRBV14 and TRBJ1-3; unclear D gene. Germline values: CDR1 SGHDN, CDR2 FVKESK. V was clipped by 1 base and J by 0 bases, with 10 bases between them. This CDR3 region has 16 residues. The CDR3 spells CASSQVPGSSGNTIYF. The CDR3 coding sequence is TGTGCCAGCAGCCAAGTACCGGGGTCCTCTGGAAACACCATATATTTT.

The chain couples TRBV19 to TRBJ1-2, with a weak D call TRBD1 (6 bases). CDR1 LNHDA and CDR2 SQIVND come from the germline V gene (reference sequence). The CDR3 totals 13 residues. Trimming took 1 base from V and 8 from J, leaving 11 bases between them. Here the CDR3 DNA reads TGTGCCAGTAGTATAGCATCAGGGGTCGGCTACACCTTC. Its translation: CASSIASGVGYTF.

The V call is TRBV27, the J call TRBJ1-2, with 8 bases fitting TRBD1. The length of the CDR3 is 14 residues. The germline CDR1 and CDR2 sequences are MNHEY and SMNVEV (reference sequence). J lost 7 bases, V lost 0 bases, and 4 bases had no gene match. The chain's CDR3 is CASSLSGTGSGYTF. DNA of the CDR3: TGTGCCAGCAGTTTATCGGGGACAGGTTCTGGCTACACCTTC.

CDR3 sequence: CASSFSATNEQFF. CDR3 in DNA: TGTGCCAGCAGCTTTAGTGCTACGAATGAGCAGTTCTTC. The chain joins TRBV7-9 to TRBJ2-1; D is unresolved. V was pared by 3 bases and J by 7 bases, with 10 bases between. The CDR3 runs to 13 residues. The germline V gene has CDR1 SEHNR and CDR2 FQNEAQ (reference sequence).

The chain is built from TRBV2 and TRBJ1-4; 7 nucleotides align to TRBD1. The CDR3 runs to 13 residues. J was trimmed by 5 bases and V by 9 bases; bases with no gene match: 6. Germline values: CDR1 SNHLY, CDR2 FYNNEI. In DNA form, the CDR3 reads TGTGCCAGTAAGGGACAGTTGAATGAAAAACTGTTTTTT. It translates to CASKGQLNEKLFF.

This chain links TRBV7-3 with TRBJ2-1, with unresolved D. The germline V gene encodes CDR1 SGHTA and CDR2 FQGTGA. The CDR3 extends over 15 amino acids. V shed 2 bases and J shed 0 bases, with 8 bases lying between them. CDR3 coding DNA: TGTGCCAGCAGCTTACGTGGGTCCTCCTACAATGAGCAGTTCTTC. It specifies CASSLRGSSYNEQFF.